This TCR beta chain was found in a study of cytomegalovirus exposure and HLA in healthy donors. 60 Vbeta and 13 Jbeta primers were used in PCR. Clones were sequenced by immunoSEQ multiplex PCR, and TCRdb holds only the in-frame ones, with some missing. The table shows under 130,000 clones, with roughly 13% occurring only once. This clone was seen a handful of times. V lost 4 bases, J lost 5 bases, and 8 bases stayed unmatched. This CDR3 contains 15 residues. Looked up from germline, CDR1 is SGHRS and CDR2 is YFSETQ. This TCR came from a man aged 35 to 55 in good health and CMV-seropositive. The chain has TRBV5-1 and TRBJ1-1, with TRBD1 matching over 10 bases. Sequenced input: PBMCs. CDR3 DNA sequence: TGCGCCAGCAGCCTGCACGGACAGGGGGGTACTGAAGCTTTCTTT. This translates into CASSLHGQGGTEAFF.